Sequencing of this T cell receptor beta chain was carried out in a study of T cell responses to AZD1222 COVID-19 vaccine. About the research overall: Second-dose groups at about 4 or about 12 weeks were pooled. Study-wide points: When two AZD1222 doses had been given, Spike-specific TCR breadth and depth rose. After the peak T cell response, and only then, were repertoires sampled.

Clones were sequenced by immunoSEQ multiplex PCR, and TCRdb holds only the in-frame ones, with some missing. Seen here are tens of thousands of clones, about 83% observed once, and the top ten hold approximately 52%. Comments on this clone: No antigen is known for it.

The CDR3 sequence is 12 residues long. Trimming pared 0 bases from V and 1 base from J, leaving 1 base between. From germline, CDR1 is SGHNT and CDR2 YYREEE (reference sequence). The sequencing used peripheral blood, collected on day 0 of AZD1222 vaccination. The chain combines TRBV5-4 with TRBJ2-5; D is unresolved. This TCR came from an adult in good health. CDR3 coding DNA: TGTGCCAGCAGCTTGGCCCAAGAGACCCAGTACTTC. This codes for CASSLAQETQYF.